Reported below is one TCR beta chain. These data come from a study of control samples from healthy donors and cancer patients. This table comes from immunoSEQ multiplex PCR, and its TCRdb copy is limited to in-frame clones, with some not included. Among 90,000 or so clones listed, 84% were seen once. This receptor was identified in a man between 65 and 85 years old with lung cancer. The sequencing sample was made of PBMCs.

CDR3 in amino acids: CASSYSMGRASYTNEKLFF. The CDR3 DNA is TGTGCCAGCAGTTACTCGATGGGACGCGCTTCGTATACTAATGAAAAACTGTTTTTT. V is TRBV6-2 or TRBV6-3 and J is TRBJ1-4; a possible D gene is TRBD1 (5 bases). The CDR3 sequence is 19 residues long. Trimming took off 0 bases at V and 2 bases at J, with 19 bases between the two ends. Germline V gene lookup returns CDR1 MNHEY and CDR2 SVGEGT.